This T cell receptor beta chain was sequenced during a study of T cell changes during pregnancy in multiple sclerosis. Repertoires were generated with immunoSEQ multiplex PCR, while TCRdb's copy carries only in-frame clones and drops some. The sample has 85,000 to 100,000 clones; approximately 95% are singletons. The CDR3 runs 13 residues. CDR1 is SGHVS, CDR2 FQNEAQ, per germline. V trimming: 1 base; J trimming: 16 bases; junction bases outside the gene matches: 9. The sequence was collected from a female donor with multiple sclerosis, enrolled in a pregnancy study. V and J are TRBV7-8 and TRBJ2-1; 8 bases map to TRBD2. The source was peripheral blood, collected after pregnancy. The CDR3 sequence is CASSLDAGTSPFF. In DNA form, the CDR3 reads TGTGCCAGCAGCTTAGATGCCGGGACTAGTCCCTTCTTC.